This TCR beta chain was sequenced during a study of blood T cell repertoires in COVID-19. This clone was seen only once. As processed by the authors: For nucleated cells, counts were estimated from reference gene primer amplification. Method: immunoSEQ multiplex PCR; TCRdb's copy keeps in-frame clones and lacks some. The DNA gave D and trimming, while V, J and clone size come from that table. The sample yields over 200,000 clones, around nine tenths seen once. The CDR3 covers 12 residues. Germline V gene sequence: CDR1 SGHTA, CDR2 FQGNSA. Between the trimmed V and J ends, which lost 5 bases and 8 bases, there was a span of 10 bases.

This clonotype was sampled from a young man who had recovered from COVID-19. The chain joins TRBV7-2 to TRBJ2-1, with D perhaps matching TRBD2 (5 bases). Sequenced material: PBMCs or T cells enriched from blood (not recorded which). CDR3 amino acids: CASSPTRHEQFF. The CDR3 DNA follows: TGTGCCAGCAGCCCTACTAGGCATGAGCAGTTCTTC.